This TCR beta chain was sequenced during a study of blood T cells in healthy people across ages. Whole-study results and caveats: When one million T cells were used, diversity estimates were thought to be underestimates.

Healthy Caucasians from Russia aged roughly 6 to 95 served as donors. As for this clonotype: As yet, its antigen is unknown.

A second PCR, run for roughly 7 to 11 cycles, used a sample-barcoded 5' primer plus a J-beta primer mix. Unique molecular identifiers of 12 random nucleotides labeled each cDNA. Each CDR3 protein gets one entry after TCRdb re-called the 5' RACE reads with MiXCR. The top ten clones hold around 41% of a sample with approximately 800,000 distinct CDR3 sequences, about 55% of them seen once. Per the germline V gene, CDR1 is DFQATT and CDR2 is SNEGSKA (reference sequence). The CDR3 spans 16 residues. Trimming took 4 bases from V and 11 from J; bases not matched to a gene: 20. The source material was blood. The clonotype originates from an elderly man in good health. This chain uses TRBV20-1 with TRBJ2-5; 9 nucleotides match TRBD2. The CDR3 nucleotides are TGCAGTGCTATAAGAAGTAGCGGGAGACCTTACAATGAGCAGTACTTC. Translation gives CSAIRSSGRPYNEQYF.